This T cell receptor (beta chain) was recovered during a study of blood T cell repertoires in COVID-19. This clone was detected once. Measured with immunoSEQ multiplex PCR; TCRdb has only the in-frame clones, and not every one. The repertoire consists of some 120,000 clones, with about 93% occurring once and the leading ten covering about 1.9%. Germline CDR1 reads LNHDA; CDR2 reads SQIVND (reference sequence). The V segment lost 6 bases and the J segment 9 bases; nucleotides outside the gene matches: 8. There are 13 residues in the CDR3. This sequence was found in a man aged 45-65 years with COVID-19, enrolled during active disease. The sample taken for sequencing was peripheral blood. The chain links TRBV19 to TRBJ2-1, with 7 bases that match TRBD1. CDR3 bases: TGTGCCAGTAGGGCGACAGGGAGCGTTGAGCAGTTCTTC. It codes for CASRATGSVEQFF.